The following is a T cell receptor beta chain sequence with its context. Assay: immunoSEQ multiplex PCR; the TCRdb copy retains only in-frame clones and omits some. Of approximately 150,000 clones listed, around 82% are singletons. This sample is part of a study of blood T cell repertoires in COVID-19. Germline values: CDR1 KGHDR, CDR2 SFDVKD. The ends were cut back, 3 bases at V and 0 bases at J, with 16 bases in the middle. The CDR3 spans 18 residues. The specimen was PBMCs or T cells enriched from blood (not recorded which). The clonotype originates from a middle-aged man in a cohort exposed to, infected with or recovered from COVID-19 (not recorded which). The genes are TRBV24-1 and TRBJ1-4, with D perhaps TRBD1 (6 bases). Written as DNA, the CDR3 is TGTGCCACCAGTGATCATACAGGGAGGGAAGCAACTAATGAAAAACTGTTTTTT. Its protein is CATSDHTGREATNEKLFF.